The next 27 T cell receptor beta chains were all read from a single sample in a study of Ad26.COV2.S vaccination and SARS-CoV-2 variants. The treatment denotes: approximately 18 received Ad26.COV2.S at low or high dose, single or two shots; a few received placebo; per-sample allocation not given. Samples analyzed were those drawn on day 63 after the first vaccine or placebo injection. Repertoires were generated with immunoSEQ multiplex PCR, while TCRdb's copy carries only in-frame clones and drops some. The sample carries roughly 350,000 clones, 88% recorded once. Material: peripheral blood, obtained in a trial of Ad26.COV2.S vaccine versus placebo. These receptors were obtained from a person aged 18-65 years who received the Ad26.COV2.S COVID-19 vaccine or a placebo.

This CDR3 is CASREGLAGGSYEQYF. The CDR3 region has the DNA TGTGCCAGCAGGGAGGGACTAGCGGGAGGATCCTACGAGCAGTACTTC. J is TRBJ2-7 and V is TRBV5-4; 15 positions match TRBD2. The CDR3 consists of 16 residues. The ends lost 5 bases at V and 1 base at J; junction bases unmatched: 4. The germline CDR1 and CDR2 sequences are SGHNT and YYREEE (reference sequence).

The chain uses TRBV28 and TRBJ2-3, with TRBD2 matching 15 bases. V was pared by 1 base and J by 1 base, with 9 bases of the junction left unmatched. CDR1 and CDR2 (germline): MDHEN, SYDVKM. The CDR3 sequence is 20 residues long. The CDR3 sequence: CASSLSLGLAGGDGTDTQYF. The CDR3 DNA is TGTGCCAGCAGTTTATCTCTTGGACTAGCGGGGGGGGATGGCACAGATACGCAGTATTTT.

The gene calls are TRBV30 and TRBJ2-5; 8 nucleotides agree with TRBD1. Unmatched junction bases numbered 7, after V lost 2 bases and J lost 5 bases. Germline V gene lookup returns CDR1 GTSNPN and CDR2 SVGIG (reference sequence). The CDR3 spans 14 residues. In DNA, the CDR3 is TGTGCCTGGAGTTTGACAGGGGTCGGGGAGACCCAGTACTTC. Residues: CAWSLTGVGETQYF. The entire variable domain, with the rest obtained from reference TRBV30 and TRBJ2-5, is as follows: SQTIHQWPATLVQPVGSPLSLECTVEGTSNPNLYWYRQAAGRGLQLLFYSVGIGQISSEVPQNLSASRPQDRQFILSSKKLLLSDSGFYLCAWSLTGVGETQYFGPGTRLLVL.

This clone has just one count. The chain links TRBV5-1 to TRBJ2-3, with D perhaps matching TRBD2 (7 bases). Germline V gene sequence: CDR1 SGHRS, CDR2 YFSETQ. V shed 4 bases and J shed 2 bases, with 14 bases lying between them. The CDR3 consists of 15 residues. The CDR3: CASSTGTTSTDTQYF. DNA of the CDR3: TGCGCCAGCAGCACAGGGACTACCTCCACAGATACGCAGTATTTT.

The gene calls are TRBV7-2 and TRBJ2-7; 8 bases align to TRBD1. Germline CDR1 is SGHTA and CDR2 is FQGNSA. The CDR3 has 14 amino acids. J lost 3 bases, V lost 5 bases, and 6 bases had no gene match. The CDR3 region is CASSLTGGNYEQYF. CDR3 DNA: TGTGCCAGCAGCCTAACAGGGGGAAACTACGAGCAGTACTTC.

The rearrangement joins TRBV7-8 to TRBJ2-5; 8 bases map to TRBD1. Looked up from germline, CDR1 is SGHVS and CDR2 is FQNEAQ. This CDR3 spans 16 amino acids. After removal of 5 bases from V and 4 bases from J, the junction contained 12 bases not matched to a gene. The CDR3 coding sequence is TGTGCCAGCAGCCTAAAGGACAGGGCGGTTCGAGAGACCCAGTACTTC. Translating gives CASSLKDRAVRETQYF.

The chain carries TRBV18 and TRBJ2-7; 9 nucleotides align to TRBD2. After removal of 5 bases from V and 0 bases from J, the junction contained 5 bases not matched to a gene. From germline, CDR1 is KGHSH and CDR2 LQKENI. This CDR3 has 15 residues. CDR3 loop: CASSAGGTPSYEQYF. The CDR3 region has the DNA TGTGCCAGCTCAGCGGGAGGGACCCCCTCCTACGAGCAGTACTTC.

As to this clone: This sample also contains other DNA sequences that code for the same CDR3. The chain joins TRBV28 to TRBJ1-1; D is ambiguous. The CDR3 runs 11 residues. CDR1 and CDR2 (germline): MDHEN, SYDVKM. Trimming left V 8 bases short and J 1 base short, with 5 bases between. The CDR3 region is CASRRNTEAFF. In nucleotides, the CDR3 is TGTGCCAGCCGTAGGAACACTGAAGCTTTCTTT.

The J gene is TRBJ2-1, the V gene TRBV18, with TRBD2 matching over 9 bases. The V segment lost 8 bases and the J segment 4 bases; nucleotides outside the gene matches: 12. The germline gives CDR1 KGHSH, CDR2 LQKENI. CDR3 size: 16 residues. In DNA, the CDR3 is TGTGCCAGCACAAAAGCGGGGGGCGGACAGTACAATGAGCAGTTCTTC. Its translation is CASTKAGGGQYNEQFF.

The genes are TRBV4-3 and TRBJ1-1; 7 nucleotides line up with TRBD1. Germline-derived CDR1 and CDR2 are LGHNA and YSLEER. This CDR3 region has 16 residues. V lost 1 base to trimming and J lost 2 bases; unmatched junction nucleotides: 7. The CDR3 DNA sequence: TGCGCCAGCAGCCAAGTAGCTGGGACAGATAACACTGAAGCTTTCTTT. Its protein is CASSQVAGTDNTEAFF.

This clone was observed once. V is TRBV6-2 or TRBV6-3 and J is TRBJ2-3; TRBD2 matches 7 bases. V was clipped by 3 bases and J by 4 bases; unmatched bases: 16. CDR1 is MNHEY and CDR2 is SVGEGT in the germline V gene. The CDR3 has 18 residues. The CDR3 loop is CASSYWPQAGKNADTQYF. The CDR3, as DNA: TGTGCCAGCAGTTATTGGCCGCAAGCGGGGAAAAACGCAGATACGCAGTATTTT.

The chain recombines TRBV19 with TRBJ2-1; TRBD1 is a possible D gene (6 bases). CDR3 length equals 14 residues. Germline V gene data show CDR1 as LNHDA and CDR2 as SQIVND (reference sequence). The V end was cut by 1 base, the J end by 6 bases, with 10 bases between. The CDR3 DNA follows: TGTGCCAGTAGTATAGGAGGGGGATCCAATGAGCAGTTCTTC. This codes for CASSIGGGSNEQFF.

The chain carries TRBV11-3 and TRBJ1-1; possibly TRBD1 for D (5 bases). Germline CDR1 is SGHNT and CDR2 is YENEEA. Trimming shortened V by 5 bases and J by 4 bases, and 11 bases separated the two germline ends. The CDR3 is 13 residues long. The CDR3 loop reads CASSVREGTEAFF. The CDR3 region has the DNA TGTGCCAGCAGCGTCAGGGAAGGCACTGAAGCTTTCTTT.

This chain links TRBV30 with TRBJ2-7, with 7 bases identical to TRBD2. V was clipped by 0 bases and J by 3 bases; unmatched bases: 11. Germline values: CDR1 GTSNPN, CDR2 SVGIG (reference sequence). The CDR3 sequence is 16 residues long. This chain's CDR3 is CAWSVPWGGISYEQYF. CDR3 nucleotide sequence: TGTGCCTGGAGTGTACCTTGGGGAGGGATCAGCTACGAGCAGTACTTC.

The chain couples TRBV5-4 to TRBJ2-1, with 8 bases aligning to TRBD2. Germline CDR1 is SGHNT and CDR2 is YYREEE (reference sequence). Unmatched junction bases numbered 10, after V lost 4 bases and J lost 4 bases. The CDR3 has 16 amino acids. The CDR3 loop is CASSPGTRTKYNEQFF. The CDR3 nucleotides read TGTGCCAGCAGCCCCGGGACTAGAACAAAGTACAATGAGCAGTTCTTC. Full variable domain (outside the CDR3, taken from reference TRBV5-4 and TRBJ2-1): ETGVTQSPTHLIKTRGQQVTLRCSSQSGHNTVSWYQQALGQGPQFIFQYYREEENGRGNFPPRFSGLQFPNYSSELNVNALELDDSALYLCASSPGTRTKYNEQFFGPGTRLTVL.

This chain links TRBV2 with TRBJ1-2, with D tentatively TRBD1 (5 bases). Germline V gene sequence: CDR1 SNHLY, CDR2 FYNNEI. The CDR3 runs to 13 residues. Trimming removed 11 bases at V and 8 bases at J, with 21 bases between. In nucleotides, the CDR3 is TGTGCCGGCCCGACAGAGTTGGATTACGGCTACACCTTC. As protein: CAGPTELDYGYTF.

This chain links TRBV10-3 with TRBJ2-1, with 9 bases matching TRBD2. With 3 bases clipped from V and 12 bases from J, the junction kept 0 bases outside the gene matches. From germline, CDR1 is ENHRY and CDR2 SYGVKD. The CDR3 totals 11 residues. CDR3 amino acids: CAISDSGRQFF. CDR3 in DNA: TGTGCCATCAGTGATAGCGGGAGGCAGTTCTTC.

This rearrangement joins TRBV30 to TRBJ1-5; D might be TRBD1 (6 bases). V gave up 0 bases and J gave up 9 bases, with 21 bases separating them. This CDR3 is built from 16 residues. CDR1 GTSNPN and CDR2 SVGIG come from the germline V gene (reference sequence). The CDR3 sequence: CAWSVLGQFGTGPQHF. In nucleotides, the CDR3 is TGTGCCTGGAGTGTACTTGGACAGTTTGGCACTGGGCCCCAGCATTTT.

The chain uses TRBV9 and TRBJ2-1; D may be TRBD2 (5 bases). Per germline, CDR1 SGDLS and CDR2 YYNGEE. This CDR3 has 15 residues. V was trimmed by 0 bases and J by 9 bases, leaving 16 bases between them. The chain's CDR3 is CASSVVGSSKGEQFF. CDR3 coding DNA: TGTGCCAGCAGCGTAGTGGGGAGCTCCAAAGGTGAGCAGTTCTTC.

This chain uses TRBV12-3 or TRBV12-4 with TRBJ2-2; D unresolved. This CDR3 is built from 11 residues. The V and J ends lost 8 bases and 5 bases respectively, with 6 bases between them. The CDR3 is CASGRTGELFF. The CDR3 DNA sequence: TGTGCCAGCGGGCGAACCGGGGAGCTGTTTTTT.

The rearrangement joins TRBV13 to TRBJ1-1; no clear D gene. V was trimmed by 2 bases and J by 9 bases, leaving 13 bases between them. The length of the CDR3 is 13 residues. Germline assignment: CDR1 PRHDT and CDR2 FYEKMQ (reference sequence). The CDR3 loop reads CASSLFIVAKAFF. Written as DNA, the CDR3 is TGTGCCAGCAGCTTATTTATCGTAGCCAAAGCTTTCTTT.

This clone appeared once. The V and J genes are TRBV12-3 or TRBV12-4 and TRBJ2-7; D uncertain. This CDR3 has 12 residues. V gave up 6 bases and J gave up 1 base, with 7 bases separating them. CDR3 amino acids: CASRLTSYEQYF. The CDR3 DNA follows: TGTGCCAGCAGATTAACGTCCTACGAGCAGTACTTC.

The J gene is TRBJ2-7, the V gene TRBV30, with 10 bases identical to TRBD2. Germline loops: CDR1 GTSNPN, CDR2 SVGIG (reference sequence). This CDR3 has 14 amino acids. J gave up 5 bases and V 0 bases, and 4 bases lay outside the gene matches. CDR3 sequence: CAWSVSTSGNEQYF. The CDR3 coding sequence is TGTGCCTGGAGTGTATCAACTAGCGGGAACGAGCAGTACTTC.

The V gene is TRBV7-9, the J gene TRBJ1-1; unclear D gene. Germline V gives CDR1 SEHNR, CDR2 FQNEAQ (reference sequence). The CDR3 has 12 residues. Trimming cost V 5 bases and J 8 bases, with 12 bases left between them. CDR3 nucleotide sequence: TGTGCCAGCAGCGTCTCCCTGGGAGAAGCTTTCTTT. Residues: CASSVSLGEAFF.

The chain carries TRBV30 and TRBJ1-1; TRBD1 matches 9 bases. Unmatched junction bases numbered 7, after V lost 5 bases and J lost 6 bases. CDR1 is GTSNPN and CDR2 is SVGIG in the germline V gene (reference sequence). The CDR3 extends over 13 amino acids. Here the CDR3 DNA reads TGTGCCTGGTCCCGGACAGGGGTATCTGAAGCTTTCTTT. It translates to CAWSRTGVSEAFF. Combining the CDR3 with reference TRBV30 and TRBJ1-1 gives the whole variable domain SQTIHQWPATLVQPVGSPLSLECTVEGTSNPNLYWYRQAAGRGLQLLFYSVGIGQISSEVPQNLSASRPQDRQFILSSKKLLLSDSGFYLCAWSRTGVSEAFFGQGTRLTVV.

This sequence joins TRBV7-2 and TRBJ2-7; 12 nucleotides agree with TRBD2. Per the germline V gene, CDR1 is SGHTA and CDR2 is FQGNSA. Trimming cost V 2 bases and J 3 bases; bases outside gene matches: 8. The CDR3 extends over 17 amino acids. The CDR3: CASSLPWTSGKSYEQYF. Here the CDR3 DNA reads TGTGCCAGCAGCTTACCCTGGACTAGCGGGAAAAGCTACGAGCAGTACTTC.

This clone has just one count. The chain recombines TRBV19 with TRBJ2-1; TRBD1 matches 8 bases. The CDR3 contains 17 residues. Germline CDR1 and CDR2: LNHDA and SQIVND (reference sequence). V lost 5 bases and J lost 4; bases outside the gene matches: 13. This chain's CDR3 is CASSDRGRTQPYNEQFF. In nucleotides, the CDR3 is TGTGCCAGTAGTGACAGGGGCCGAACTCAGCCATACAATGAGCAGTTCTTC.